One sample yielded the 13 T cell receptor beta chains listed below, sequenced in a study of graft-versus-host responses after intestinal transplantation. TCRdb's table, derived via immunoSEQ multiplex PCR, lists solely in-frame clones and lacks some. The table lists about 88,000 clones, approximately 90% of them singletons. Antigens of these TCRs are unknown. The source material was unstimulated CD4+ T cells sorted from spleen or lymph node cells, sampled before transplant. The receptor source for this set is a human donor who was the organ donor for an intestinal transplant.

This chain connects TRBV19 to TRBJ2-1; D uncertain. Per germline, CDR1 LNHDA and CDR2 SQIVND (reference sequence). The CDR3 has 13 residues. Trimming removed 3 bases from V and 4 bases from J, with 7 bases in between. The CDR3 is CASSIFRYNEQFF. The CDR3 nucleotides are TGTGCCAGTAGTATCTTCAGGTACAATGAGCAGTTCTTC.

The chain recombines TRBV6-1 with TRBJ1-4; 9 nucleotides line up with TRBD1. The CDR3 loop spans 15 amino acids. The trim removed 4 bases at V and 8 bases at J, leaving 8 bases unmatched. CDR1 MNHNS and CDR2 SASEGT come from the germline V gene. CDR3: CASSAPGTGNEKLFF. The CDR3 bases are TGTGCCAGCAGTGCCCCCGGGACAGGGAACGAAAAACTGTTTTTT.

Here the CDR3 reads CASSSLKDRVGYTF. The CDR3 coding sequence is TGTGCCAGCAGCTCACTAAAGGACAGGGTTGGCTACACCTTC. The rearrangement joins TRBV7-8 to TRBJ1-2; 8 positions agree with TRBD1. Germline lookup yields CDR1 SGHVS and CDR2 FQNEAQ. The CDR3 totals 14 residues. V trimming: 4 bases; J trimming: 7 bases; junction bases outside the gene matches: 8.

The rearrangement joins TRBV29-1 to TRBJ2-3; the D is unclear. CDR1 is SQVTM, CDR2 ANQGSEA, per germline. The V gene lost 1 base and the J gene lost 4 bases, with 9 bases spanning the gap. The length of the CDR3 is 13 residues. CDR3 coding DNA: TGCAGCGTTGAAGTCAGGATCTCAGATACGCAGTATTTT. Translated, it gives CSVEVRISDTQYF.

The J gene is TRBJ1-6, the V gene TRBV14; D might be TRBD1 (6 bases). The ends were cut back, 1 base at V and 7 bases at J, with 11 bases in the middle. Germline V gives CDR1 SGHDN, CDR2 FVKESK. This CDR3 contains 15 residues. The CDR3 here is CASSQGRGQNSPLHF. The CDR3 nucleotides read TGTGCCAGCAGCCAAGGCAGGGGACAAAATTCACCCCTCCACTTT.

This chain joins TRBV6-5 and TRBJ2-3, with 8 bases fitting TRBD1. With V trimmed by 4 bases and J by 1 base, 7 bases remained unmatched. CDR3 length: 16 residues. Germline V gene data show CDR1 as MNHEY and CDR2 as SVGAGI. The CDR3, as DNA: TGTGCCAGCAGTTCCCTCAGGGGGCTCGGCACAGATACGCAGTATTTT. This sequence encodes CASSSLRGLGTDTQYF.

V is TRBV7-9 and J is TRBJ1-2, with 8 bases fitting TRBD1. Germline V gene data show CDR1 as SEHNR and CDR2 as FQNEAQ (reference sequence). V was clipped by 2 bases and J by 4 bases; unmatched bases: 3. The CDR3 consists of 14 residues. The CDR3 nucleotides read TGTGCCAGCAGCTTATGGGACAGGCCCTATGGCTACACCTTC. This gives the protein CASSLWDRPYGYTF.

The rearrangement links TRBV4-1 to TRBJ2-5; possibly TRBD2 for D (6 bases). The germline V gene encodes CDR1 MGHRA and CDR2 YSYEKL. V was clipped by 2 bases and J by 5 bases, with 12 bases between them. The length of the CDR3 is 14 residues. As DNA, the CDR3 is TGCGCCAGCAGCCAATTCGGACTACGCGAGACCCAGTACTTC. Amino acid sequence: CASSQFGLRETQYF.

V and J are TRBV5-4 and TRBJ2-7; 11 bases are a match to TRBD1. V trimming: 0 bases; J trimming: 3 bases; junction bases outside the gene matches: 2. The CDR3 length is 15 residues. Germline V gene data show CDR1 as SGHNT and CDR2 as YYREEE (reference sequence). CDR3 DNA sequence: TGTGCCAGCAGCTTGGCCGGGACAGGGGGCTACGAGCAGTACTTC. It is translated as CASSLAGTGGYEQYF. The full variable domain, its missing parts supplied by reference TRBV5-4 and TRBJ2-7, is ETGVTQSPTHLIKTRGQQVTLRCSSQSGHNTVSWYQQALGQGPQFIFQYYREEENGRGNFPPRFSGLQFPNYSSELNVNALELDDSALYLCASSLAGTGGYEQYFGPGTRLTVT.

CDR3 nucleotide sequence: TGTGCCTGGAGGCCGACTAGCGGGGTACGCTACGAGCAGTACTTC. It yields the protein CAWRPTSGVRYEQYF. The chain carries TRBV30 and TRBJ2-7; TRBD2 matches 11 bases. The V and J ends lost 3 bases and 3 bases, in that order; junction bases with no gene match: 7. From germline, CDR1 is GTSNPN and CDR2 SVGIG (reference sequence). The CDR3 spans 15 residues.

The chain joins TRBV19 to TRBJ1-1, with TRBD1 matching 7 bases. In germline, CDR1 is LNHDA, CDR2 SQIVND (reference sequence). The CDR3 has 13 residues. V was pared by 3 bases and J by 4 bases, with 2 bases of the junction left unmatched. DNA for the CDR3: TGTGCCAGTAGTATGCCAGGGGGCACTGAAGCTTTCTTT. Translating it yields CASSMPGGTEAFF.

The rearrangement uses TRBV5-1 and TRBJ1-1; D gene unclear. The V end was cut by 2 bases, the J end by 6 bases, with 14 bases between. CDR1 and CDR2 (germline): SGHRS, YFSETQ. CDR3 size: 14 residues. The CDR3 region has the DNA TGCGCCAGCAGCTTATCCCAGGAAAACGCTGAAGCTTTCTTT. This sequence encodes CASSLSQENAEAFF.

The rearrangement joins TRBV7-8 to TRBJ2-7, with D possibly matching TRBD1 (6 bases). V was trimmed by 4 bases and J by 4 bases, leaving 14 bases between them. The CDR3 length is 14 residues. CDR1 SGHVS and CDR2 FQNEAQ come from the germline V gene. CDR3 protein: CASSSGHSLYEQYF. CDR3 nucleotides: TGTGCCAGCAGCTCGGGACATTCTCTGTACGAGCAGTACTTC.